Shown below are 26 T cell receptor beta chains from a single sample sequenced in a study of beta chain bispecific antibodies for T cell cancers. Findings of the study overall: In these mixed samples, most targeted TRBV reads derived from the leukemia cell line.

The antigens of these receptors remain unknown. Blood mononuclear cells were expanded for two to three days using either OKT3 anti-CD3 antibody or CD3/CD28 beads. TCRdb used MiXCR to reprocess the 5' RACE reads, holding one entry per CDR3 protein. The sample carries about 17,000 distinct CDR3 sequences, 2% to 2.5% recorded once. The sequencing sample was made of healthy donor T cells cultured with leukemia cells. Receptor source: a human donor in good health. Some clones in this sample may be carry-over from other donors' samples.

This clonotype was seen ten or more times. The CDR3 coding sequence is TGTGCCAGCAGCTTTGGGACAGGGACCGGGGAGCTGTTTTTT. Translating it yields CASSFGTGTGELFF. The chain links TRBV7-2 to TRBJ2-2, with TRBD1 identical over 9 bases. The germline gives CDR1 SGHTA, CDR2 FQGNSA. The junction had 1 base not matched to a gene; V was cut back by 3 bases and J by 5 bases. The CDR3 extends over 14 amino acids.

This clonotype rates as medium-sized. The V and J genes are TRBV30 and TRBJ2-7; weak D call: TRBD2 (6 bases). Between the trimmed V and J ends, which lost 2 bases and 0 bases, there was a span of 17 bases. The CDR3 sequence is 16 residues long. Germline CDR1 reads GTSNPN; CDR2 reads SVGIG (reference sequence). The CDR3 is CAWSSHPRDFSYEQYF. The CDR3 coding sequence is TGTGCCTGGAGTTCTCACCCCCGGGACTTCTCCTACGAGCAGTACTTC.

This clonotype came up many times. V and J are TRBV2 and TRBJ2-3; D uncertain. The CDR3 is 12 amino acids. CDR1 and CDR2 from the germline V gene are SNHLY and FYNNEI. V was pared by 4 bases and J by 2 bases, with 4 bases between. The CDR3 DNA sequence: TGTGCCAGCAGTGCCCTCACAGATACGCAGTATTTT. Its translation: CASSALTDTQYF.

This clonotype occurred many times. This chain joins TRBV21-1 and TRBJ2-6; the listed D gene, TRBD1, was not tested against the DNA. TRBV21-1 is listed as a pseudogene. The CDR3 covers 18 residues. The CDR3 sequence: CASSKGGQLCSGANVLTF. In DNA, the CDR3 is TGTGCCAGCAGCAAAGGGGGACAACTATGCTCTGGGGCCAACGTCCTGACTTTC.

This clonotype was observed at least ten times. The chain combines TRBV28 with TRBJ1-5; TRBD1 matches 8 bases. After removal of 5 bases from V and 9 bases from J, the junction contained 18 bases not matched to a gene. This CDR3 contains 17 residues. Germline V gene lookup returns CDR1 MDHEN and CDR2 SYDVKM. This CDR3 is CASSPRLAGTGSPPQHF. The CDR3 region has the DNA TGTGCCAGCAGTCCTCGATTGGCCGGGACAGGTAGTCCGCCCCAGCATTTT.

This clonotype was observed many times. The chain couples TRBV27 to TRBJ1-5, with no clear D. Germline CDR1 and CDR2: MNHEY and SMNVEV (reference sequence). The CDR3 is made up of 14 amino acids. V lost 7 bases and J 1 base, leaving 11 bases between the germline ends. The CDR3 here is CASKSGGSNQPQHF. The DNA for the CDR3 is TGTGCCAGCAAGTCGGGAGGGAGCAATCAGCCCCAGCATTTT.

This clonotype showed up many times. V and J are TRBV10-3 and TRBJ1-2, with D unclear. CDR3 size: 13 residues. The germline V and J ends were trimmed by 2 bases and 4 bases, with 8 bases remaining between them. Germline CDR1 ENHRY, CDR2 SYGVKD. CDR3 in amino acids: CAISEAKPYGYTF. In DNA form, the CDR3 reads TGTGCCATCAGTGAGGCGAAACCCTATGGCTACACCTTC.

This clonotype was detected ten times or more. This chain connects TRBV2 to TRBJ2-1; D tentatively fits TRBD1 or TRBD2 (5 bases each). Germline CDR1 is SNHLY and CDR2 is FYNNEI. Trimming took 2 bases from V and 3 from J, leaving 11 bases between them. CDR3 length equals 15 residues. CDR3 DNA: TGTGCCAGCAGTGAATACGCTGGGGGCTACAATGAGCAGTTCTTC. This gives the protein CASSEYAGGYNEQFF.

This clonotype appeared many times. Here the CDR3 reads CASSSRDRVWGYTF. In nucleotides, the CDR3 is TGTGCCAGCAGTTCCCGGGACAGGGTTTGGGGCTACACCTTC. The chain joins TRBV28 to TRBJ1-2; TRBD1 agrees at 9 bases. Trimming took 4 bases from V and 8 from J; bases not matched to a gene: 8. CDR1 is MDHEN, CDR2 SYDVKM, per germline. The CDR3 is 14 amino acids.

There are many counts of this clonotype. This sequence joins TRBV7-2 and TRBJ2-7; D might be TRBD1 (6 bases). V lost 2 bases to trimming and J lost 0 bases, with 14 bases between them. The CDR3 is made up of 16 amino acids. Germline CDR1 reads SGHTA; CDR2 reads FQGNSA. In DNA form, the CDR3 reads TGTGCCAGCAGCTTATTTCCAGGGGTCAACTCCTACGAGCAGTACTTC. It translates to CASSLFPGVNSYEQYF.

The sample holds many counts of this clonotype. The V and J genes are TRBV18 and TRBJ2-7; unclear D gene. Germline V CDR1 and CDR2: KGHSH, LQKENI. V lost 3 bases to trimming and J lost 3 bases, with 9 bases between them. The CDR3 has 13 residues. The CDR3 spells CASSPWTDYEQYF. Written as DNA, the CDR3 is TGTGCCAGCTCACCTTGGACCGACTACGAGCAGTACTTC.

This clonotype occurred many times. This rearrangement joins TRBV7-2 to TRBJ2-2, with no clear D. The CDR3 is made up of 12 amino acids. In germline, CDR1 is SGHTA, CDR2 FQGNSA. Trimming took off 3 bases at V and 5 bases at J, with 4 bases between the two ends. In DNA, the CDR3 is TGTGCCAGCAGCTTTGGGACCGGGGAGCTGTTTTTT. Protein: CASSFGTGELFF.

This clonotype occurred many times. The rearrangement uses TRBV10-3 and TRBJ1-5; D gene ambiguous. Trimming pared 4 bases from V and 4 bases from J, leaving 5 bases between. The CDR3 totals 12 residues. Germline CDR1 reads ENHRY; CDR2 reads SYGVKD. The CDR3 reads CAISAENQPQHF. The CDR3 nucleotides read TGTGCCATCAGTGCCGAGAATCAGCCCCAGCATTTT.

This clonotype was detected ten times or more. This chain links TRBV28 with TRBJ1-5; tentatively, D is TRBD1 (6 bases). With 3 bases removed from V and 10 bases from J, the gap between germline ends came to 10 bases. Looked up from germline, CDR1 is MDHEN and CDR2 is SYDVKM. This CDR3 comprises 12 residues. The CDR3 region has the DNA TGTGCCAGCAGTTTTGAGGGGGTCCCCCAGCATTTT. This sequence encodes CASSFEGVPQHF. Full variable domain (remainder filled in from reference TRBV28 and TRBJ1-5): DVKVTQSSRYLVKRTGEKVFLECVQDMDHENMFWYRQDPGLGLRLIYFSYDVKMKEKGDIPEGYSVSREKKERFSLILESASTNQTSMYLCASSFEGVPQHFGDGTRLSIL.

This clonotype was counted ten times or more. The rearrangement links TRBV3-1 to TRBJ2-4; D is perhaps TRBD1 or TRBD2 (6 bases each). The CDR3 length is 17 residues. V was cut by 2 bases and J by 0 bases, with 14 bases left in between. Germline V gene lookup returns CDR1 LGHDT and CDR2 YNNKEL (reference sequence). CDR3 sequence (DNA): TGTGCCAGCAGCCAACCCTACGGGGGCTTAGCCAAAAACATTCAGTACTTC. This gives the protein CASSQPYGGLAKNIQYF.

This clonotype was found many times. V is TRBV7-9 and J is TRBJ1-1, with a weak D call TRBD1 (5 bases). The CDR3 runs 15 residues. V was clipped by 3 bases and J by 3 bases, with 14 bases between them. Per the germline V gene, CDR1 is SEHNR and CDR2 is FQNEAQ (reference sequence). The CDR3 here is CASSFGGFGYTEAFF. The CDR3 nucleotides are TGTGCCAGCAGCTTTGGGGGGTTTGGGTACACTGAAGCTTTCTTT.

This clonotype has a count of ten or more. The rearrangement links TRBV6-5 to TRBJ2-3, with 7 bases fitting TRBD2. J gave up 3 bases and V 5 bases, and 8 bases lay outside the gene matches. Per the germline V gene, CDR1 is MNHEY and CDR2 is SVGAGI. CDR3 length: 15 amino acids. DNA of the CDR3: TGTGCCAGCAGTATAGGCGGGGGTTTTACAGATACGCAGTATTTT. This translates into CASSIGGGFTDTQYF.

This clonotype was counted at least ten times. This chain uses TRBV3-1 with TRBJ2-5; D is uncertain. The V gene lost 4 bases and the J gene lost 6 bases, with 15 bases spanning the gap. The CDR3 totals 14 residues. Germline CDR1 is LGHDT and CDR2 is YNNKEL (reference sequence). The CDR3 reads CASSPDYPGQTQYF. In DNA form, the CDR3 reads TGTGCCAGCAGCCCCGATTACCCTGGACAGACCCAGTACTTC.

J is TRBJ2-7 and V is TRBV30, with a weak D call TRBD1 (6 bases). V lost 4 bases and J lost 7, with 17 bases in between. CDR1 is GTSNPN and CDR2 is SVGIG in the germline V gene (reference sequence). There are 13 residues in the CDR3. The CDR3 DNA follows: TGTGCCTGGAACCAGGGGACCTTAGAAGAGCAGTACTTC. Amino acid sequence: CAWNQGTLEEQYF.

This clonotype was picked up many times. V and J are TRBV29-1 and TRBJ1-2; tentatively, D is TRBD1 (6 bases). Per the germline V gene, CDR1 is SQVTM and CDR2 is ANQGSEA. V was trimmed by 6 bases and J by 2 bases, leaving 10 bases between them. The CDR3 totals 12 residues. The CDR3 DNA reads TGCAGCGTGTTCGACAGGAACTATGGCTACACCTTC. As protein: CSVFDRNYGYTF.

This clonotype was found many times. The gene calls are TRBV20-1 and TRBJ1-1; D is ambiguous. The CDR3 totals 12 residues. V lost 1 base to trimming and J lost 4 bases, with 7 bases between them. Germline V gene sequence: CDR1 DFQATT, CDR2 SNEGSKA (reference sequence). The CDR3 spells CSARGAGTEAFF. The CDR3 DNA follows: TGCAGTGCTAGAGGCGCGGGCACTGAAGCTTTCTTT.

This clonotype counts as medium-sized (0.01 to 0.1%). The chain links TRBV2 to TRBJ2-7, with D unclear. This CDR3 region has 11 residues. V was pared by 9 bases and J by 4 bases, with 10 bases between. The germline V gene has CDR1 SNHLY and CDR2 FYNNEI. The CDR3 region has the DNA TGTGCCAGTGGCCTGGGATACGAGCAGTACTTC. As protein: CASGLGYEQYF.

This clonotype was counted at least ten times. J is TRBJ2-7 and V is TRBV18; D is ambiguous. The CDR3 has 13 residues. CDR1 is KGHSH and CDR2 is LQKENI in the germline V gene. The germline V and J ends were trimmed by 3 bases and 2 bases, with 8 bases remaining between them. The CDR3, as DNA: TGTGCCAGCTCACCCGCCAGCGCCTACGAGCAGTACTTC. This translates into CASSPASAYEQYF.

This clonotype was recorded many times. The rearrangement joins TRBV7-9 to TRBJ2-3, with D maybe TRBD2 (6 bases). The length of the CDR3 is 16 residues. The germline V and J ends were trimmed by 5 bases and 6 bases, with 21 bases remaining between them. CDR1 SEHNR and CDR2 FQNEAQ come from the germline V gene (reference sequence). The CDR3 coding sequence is TGTGCCAGCAGCGCAAGCCGGCTCGGGGAGGTTGATACGCAGTATTTT. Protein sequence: CASSASRLGEVDTQYF.

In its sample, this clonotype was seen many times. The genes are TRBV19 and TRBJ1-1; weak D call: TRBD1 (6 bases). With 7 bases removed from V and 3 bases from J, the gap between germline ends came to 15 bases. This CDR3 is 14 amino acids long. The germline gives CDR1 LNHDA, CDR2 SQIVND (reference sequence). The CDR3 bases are TGTGCCAGTATCCCCCAGACAGGAGACACTGAAGCTTTCTTT. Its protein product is CASIPQTGDTEAFF.

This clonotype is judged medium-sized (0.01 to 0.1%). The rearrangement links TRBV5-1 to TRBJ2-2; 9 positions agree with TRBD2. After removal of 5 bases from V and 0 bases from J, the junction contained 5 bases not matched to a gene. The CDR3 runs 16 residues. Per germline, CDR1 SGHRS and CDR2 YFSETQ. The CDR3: CASSLAGITNTGELFF. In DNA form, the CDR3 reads TGCGCCAGCAGTCTAGCGGGGATAACGAACACCGGGGAGCTGTTTTTT.